This is a list of T cell receptor beta chains from one sample in a study of cytomegalovirus exposure and HLA in healthy donors. Sequenced by immunoSEQ multiplex PCR; TCRdb stores in-frame clones only, minus some. The table lists over 45,000 clones. The specimen sequenced was PBMCs. The receptors here all came from a woman aged 18 to 35 in good health and CMV-seronegative. Both conserved end residues are part of each CDR3. Each record gives: D gene, V gene, J gene, CDR3 protein, CDR3 DNA. The D gene is left open where the match is weak.

d_gene: TRBD2
v_gene: TRBV7-2
j_gene: TRBJ2-7
CDR3aa: CASSLWAGGRYEQYF
CDR3nt: TGTGCCAGCAGCTTATGGGCGGGGGGCCGATACGAGCAGTACTTC

d_gene: NA
v_gene: TRBV7-8
j_gene: TRBJ1-6
CDR3aa: CASSIVAQAGSPLHF
CDR3nt: TGTGCCAGCAGCATCGTCGCCCAGGCGGGATCACCCCTCCACTTT

d_gene: NA
v_gene: TRBV20-1
j_gene: TRBJ1-1
CDR3aa: CSAGGATEAFF
CDR3nt: TGCAGTGCCGGGGGGGCTACTGAAGCTTTCTTT

d_gene: NA
v_gene: TRBV18
j_gene: TRBJ1-3
CDR3aa: CASSPGRLPNTIYF
CDR3nt: TGTGCCAGCTCACCGGGCCGCTTACCGAACACCATATATTTT

d_gene: NA
v_gene: TRBV6-5
j_gene: TRBJ2-7
CDR3aa: CASSTRSSYEQYF
CDR3nt: TGTGCCAGCAGCACACGGAGCTCCTACGAGCAGTACTTC

d_gene: NA
v_gene: TRBV7-6
j_gene: TRBJ1-5
CDR3aa: CASSPQNQPQHF
CDR3nt: TGTGCCAGCAGCCCCCAGAATCAGCCCCAGCATTTT

d_gene: TRBD2
v_gene: TRBV18
j_gene: TRBJ2-5
CDR3aa: CASSRLAGGPGTQYF
CDR3nt: TGTGCCAGCTCCCGACTAGCGGGGGGGCCCGGGACCCAGTACTTC

d_gene: TRBD2
v_gene: TRBV4-1
j_gene: TRBJ2-7
CDR3aa: CASSQTPTLAGGYEQYF
CDR3nt: TGCGCCAGCAGCCAAACCCCAACGCTAGCGGGAGGGTACGAGCAGTACTTC

d_gene: NA
v_gene: TRBV5-6
j_gene: TRBJ1-4
CDR3aa: CASSWREGSEKLFF
CDR3nt: TGTGCCAGCAGCTGGAGGGAGGGGTCTGAAAAACTGTTTTTT

d_gene: NA
v_gene: TRBV7-9
j_gene: TRBJ2-2
CDR3aa: CASTPDSTGELFF
CDR3nt: TGTGCCAGCACCCCCGATAGTACCGGGGAGCTGTTTTTT

d_gene: NA
v_gene: TRBV6-4
j_gene: TRBJ2-2
CDR3aa: CASSDTSAGELFF
CDR3nt: TGTGCCAGCAGTGACACGAGCGCCGGGGAGCTGTTTTTT

d_gene: TRBD2
v_gene: TRBV28
j_gene: TRBJ2-7
CDR3aa: CASSLYRGGLAFQQYF
CDR3nt: TGTGCCAGCAGTTTATATCGGGGGGGGCTAGCCTTCCAGCAGTACTTC

d_gene: TRBD2
v_gene: TRBV28
j_gene: TRBJ2-1
CDR3aa: CASRSSSGSFDNEQFF
CDR3nt: TGTGCCAGCAGATCCTCTAGCGGGAGTTTTGATAATGAGCAGTTCTTC

d_gene: TRBD2
v_gene: TRBV5-6
j_gene: TRBJ2-3
CDR3aa: CASSRGPGGATDTQYF
CDR3nt: TGTGCCAGCAGCCGTGGACCCGGGGGGGCCACAGATACGCAGTATTTT

d_gene: TRBD2
v_gene: TRBV5-4
j_gene: TRBJ2-1
CDR3aa: CASSSSSGAPNNEQFF
CDR3nt: TGTGCCAGCAGCTCTTCTAGCGGAGCCCCCAACAATGAGCAGTTCTTC

d_gene: TRBD2
v_gene: TRBV5-4
j_gene: TRBJ2-2
CDR3aa: CASSLISGGTGELFF
CDR3nt: TGTGCCAGCAGCTTGATAAGCGGGGGGACCGGGGAGCTGTTTTTT

d_gene: TRBD1
v_gene: TRBV5-1
j_gene: TRBJ1-2
CDR3aa: CASSFGTGGKPYGYTF
CDR3nt: TGCGCCAGCAGCTTTGGGACAGGGGGTAAACCTTATGGCTACACCTTC

d_gene: TRBD1
v_gene: TRBV5-1
j_gene: TRBJ1-6
CDR3aa: CASSPGQYLSSYNSPLHF
CDR3nt: TGCGCCAGCAGCCCGGGACAGTACCTGAGCTCCTATAATTCACCCCTCCACTTT

d_gene: NA
v_gene: TRBV5-1
j_gene: TRBJ2-2
CDR3aa: CASSPRDLNTGELFF
CDR3nt: TGCGCCAGCAGCCCCCGTGACTTGAACACCGGGGAGCTGTTTTTT

d_gene: NA
v_gene: TRBV28
j_gene: TRBJ1-1
CDR3aa: CASSLQGMGSIEAFF
CDR3nt: TGTGCCAGCAGCCTTCAGGGAATGGGATCAATTGAAGCTTTCTTT

d_gene: NA
v_gene: TRBV18
j_gene: TRBJ1-2
CDR3aa: CASAVTPTEVDYGYTF
CDR3nt: TGTGCCAGCGCCGTCACCCCGACAGAGGTTGATTATGGCTACACCTTC

d_gene: NA
v_gene: TRBV29-1
j_gene: TRBJ2-2
CDR3aa: CSVFAGELFF
CDR3nt: TGCAGCGTATTCGCCGGGGAGCTGTTTTTT

d_gene: TRBD2
v_gene: TRBV7-9
j_gene: TRBJ2-1
CDR3aa: CASSSTGLAGGSYNEQFF
CDR3nt: TGTGCCAGCAGCTCTACGGGACTAGCGGGAGGGTCCTACAATGAGCAGTTCTTC

d_gene: NA
v_gene: TRBV11-2
j_gene: TRBJ1-6
CDR3aa: CASSSASTVSPLHF
CDR3nt: TGTGCCAGCAGCTCGGCAAGCACAGTTTCACCCCTCCACTTT

d_gene: TRBD2
v_gene: TRBV5-1
j_gene: TRBJ2-7
CDR3aa: CASSPPPSGPSAYEQYF
CDR3nt: TGCGCCAGCAGCCCACCTCCTAGCGGGCCGAGCGCCTACGAGCAGTACTTC

d_gene: NA
v_gene: TRBV2
j_gene: TRBJ2-5
CDR3aa: CASRDSEGTQYF
CDR3nt: TGTGCCAGCCGGGACTCCGAGGGGACCCAGTACTTC

d_gene: TRBD2
v_gene: TRBV4-2
j_gene: TRBJ2-1
CDR3aa: CASSQDKGLAVNEQFF
CDR3nt: TGTGCCAGCAGCCAAGATAAAGGACTAGCGGTCAATGAGCAGTTCTTC

d_gene: TRBD2
v_gene: TRBV2
j_gene: TRBJ2-1
CDR3aa: CASSGDPSGRYNEQFF
CDR3nt: TGTGCCAGCAGTGGAGACCCTAGCGGGAGGTACAATGAGCAGTTCTTC

d_gene: NA
v_gene: TRBV2
j_gene: TRBJ1-2
CDR3aa: CASSEVEAGNYGYTF
CDR3nt: TGTGCCAGCAGTGAAGTGGAAGCAGGGAACTATGGCTACACCTTC

d_gene: NA
v_gene: TRBV5-1
j_gene: TRBJ1-1
CDR3aa: CASSLGRGHAETFF
CDR3nt: TGCGCCAGCAGCTTGGGACGAGGGCACGCTGAAACTTTCTTT

d_gene: NA
v_gene: TRBV29-1
j_gene: TRBJ1-2
CDR3aa: CSVDRASYGYTF
CDR3nt: TGCAGCGTTGACAGGGCCTCGTATGGCTACACCTTC

d_gene: TRBD1
v_gene: TRBV29-1
j_gene: TRBJ1-1
CDR3aa: CSVRVGRGLTEAFF
CDR3nt: TGCAGCGTCAGGGTGGGCAGGGGGCTAACTGAAGCTTTCTTT

d_gene: TRBD1
v_gene: TRBV4-1
j_gene: TRBJ2-1
CDR3aa: CASSQDPRQGSRDEQFF
CDR3nt: TGCGCCAGCAGCCAAGATCCCCGACAGGGGTCGAGAGATGAGCAGTTCTTC

d_gene: NA
v_gene: TRBV11-2
j_gene: TRBJ1-3
CDR3aa: CASRFTFGSGNTIYF
CDR3nt: TGTGCCAGCAGGTTCACCTTCGGCTCTGGAAACACCATATATTTT

d_gene: NA
v_gene: TRBV10-3
j_gene: TRBJ1-1
CDR3aa: CAIIKNTEAFF
CDR3nt: TGTGCCATCATCAAGAACACTGAAGCTTTCTTT

d_gene: NA
v_gene: TRBV14
j_gene: TRBJ2-6
CDR3aa: CASSLRAGANVLTF
CDR3nt: TGTGCCAGCAGCCTAAGAGCTGGGGCCAACGTCCTGACTTTC

d_gene: TRBD1
v_gene: TRBV5-1
j_gene: TRBJ2-7
CDR3aa: CASSQPLTGGTYEQYF
CDR3nt: TGCGCCAGCAGCCAACCACTGACAGGGGGGACCTACGAGCAGTACTTC

d_gene: NA
v_gene: TRBV5-1
j_gene: TRBJ2-1
CDR3aa: CASSLVNSGGAYNEQFF
CDR3nt: TGCGCCAGCAGCTTGGTTAACTCCGGGGGAGCTTACAATGAGCAGTTCTTC

d_gene: NA
v_gene: TRBV18
j_gene: TRBJ1-2
CDR3aa: CASSPQGADYGYTF
CDR3nt: TGTGCCAGCTCACCACAAGGGGCAGACTATGGCTACACCTTC

d_gene: TRBD1
v_gene: TRBV4-1
j_gene: TRBJ2-5
CDR3aa: CASSHNRYDPGQGQETQYF
CDR3nt: TGCGCCAGCAGCCACAACCGATATGACCCGGGACAGGGTCAAGAGACCCAGTACTTC

d_gene: TRBD1
v_gene: TRBV5-1
j_gene: TRBJ2-5
CDR3aa: CASSLTGSEETQYF
CDR3nt: TGCGCCAGCAGCCTGACAGGGTCGGAGGAGACCCAGTACTTC